Sequencing of this TCR beta chain was carried out in a study of cytomegalovirus exposure and HLA in healthy donors. Overall study findings and caveats: The availability of immune exposure information extended only to CMV serostatus.

The PCR ran on 60 Vbeta and 13 Jbeta primers. The assay was immunoSEQ multiplex PCR, and TCRdb's table has in-frame clones only and misses some. The data contain about 150,000 clones, roughly 80% of them seen just once; the ten biggest clones take up under 4.5%. Germline assignment: CDR1 MNHNS and CDR2 SASEGT. With 5 bases clipped from V and 7 bases from J, the junction kept 5 bases outside the gene matches. The CDR3 spans 14 residues. This clone was detected a few times. Its target is not known. The chain combines TRBV6-1 with TRBJ1-5; 10 bases are a match to TRBD1. This TCR derives from a woman aged 40 to 55 in good health and CMV-seronegative. The sample comprised PBMCs. CDR3 DNA: TGTGCCAGCAGTTTGGACAGGGGGAAGCAGCCCCAGCATTTT. Translated: CASSLDRGKQPQHF.